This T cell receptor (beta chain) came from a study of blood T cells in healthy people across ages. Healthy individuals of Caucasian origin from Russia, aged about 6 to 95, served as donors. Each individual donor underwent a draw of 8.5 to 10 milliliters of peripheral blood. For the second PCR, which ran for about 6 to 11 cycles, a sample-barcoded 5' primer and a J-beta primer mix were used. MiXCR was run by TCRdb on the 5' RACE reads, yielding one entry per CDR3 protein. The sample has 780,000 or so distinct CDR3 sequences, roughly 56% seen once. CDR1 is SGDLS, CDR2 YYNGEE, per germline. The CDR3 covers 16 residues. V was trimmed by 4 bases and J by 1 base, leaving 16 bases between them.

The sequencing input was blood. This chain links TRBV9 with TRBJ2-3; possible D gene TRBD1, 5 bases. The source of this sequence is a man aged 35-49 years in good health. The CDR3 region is CASSPLRGRGTDTQYF. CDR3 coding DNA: TGTGCCAGCAGCCCTCTTAGGGGTCGGGGCACAGATACGCAGTATTTT.